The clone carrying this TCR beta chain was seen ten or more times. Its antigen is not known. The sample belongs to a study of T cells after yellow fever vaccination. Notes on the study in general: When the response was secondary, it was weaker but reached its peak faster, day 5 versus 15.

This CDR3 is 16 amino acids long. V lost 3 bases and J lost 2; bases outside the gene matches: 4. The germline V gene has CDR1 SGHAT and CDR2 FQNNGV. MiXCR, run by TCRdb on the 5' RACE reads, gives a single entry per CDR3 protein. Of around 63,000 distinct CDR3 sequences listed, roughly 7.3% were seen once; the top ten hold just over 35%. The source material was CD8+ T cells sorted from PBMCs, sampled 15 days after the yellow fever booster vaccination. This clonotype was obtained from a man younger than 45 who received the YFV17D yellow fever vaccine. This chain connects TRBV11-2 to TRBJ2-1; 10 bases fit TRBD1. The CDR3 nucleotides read TGTGCCAGCAGCTTCTGGACAGGGGGGGCCTACAATGAGCAGTTCTTC. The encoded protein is CASSFWTGGAYNEQFF.